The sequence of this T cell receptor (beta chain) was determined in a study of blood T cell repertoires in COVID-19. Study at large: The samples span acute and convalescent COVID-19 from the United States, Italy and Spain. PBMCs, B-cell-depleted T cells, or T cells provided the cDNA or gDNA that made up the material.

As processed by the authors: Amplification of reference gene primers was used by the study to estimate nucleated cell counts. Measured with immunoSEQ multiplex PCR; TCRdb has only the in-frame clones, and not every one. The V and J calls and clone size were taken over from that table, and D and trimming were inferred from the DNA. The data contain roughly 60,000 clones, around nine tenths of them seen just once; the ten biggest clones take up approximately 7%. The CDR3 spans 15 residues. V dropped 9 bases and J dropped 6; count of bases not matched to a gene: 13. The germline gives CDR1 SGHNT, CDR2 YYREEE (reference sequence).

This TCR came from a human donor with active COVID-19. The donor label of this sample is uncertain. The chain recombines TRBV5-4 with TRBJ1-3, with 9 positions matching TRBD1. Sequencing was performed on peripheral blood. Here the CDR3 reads CATGGAGTGPNTIYF. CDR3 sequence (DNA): TGTGCCACCGGGGGGGCCGGGACAGGGCCAAACACCATATATTTT.